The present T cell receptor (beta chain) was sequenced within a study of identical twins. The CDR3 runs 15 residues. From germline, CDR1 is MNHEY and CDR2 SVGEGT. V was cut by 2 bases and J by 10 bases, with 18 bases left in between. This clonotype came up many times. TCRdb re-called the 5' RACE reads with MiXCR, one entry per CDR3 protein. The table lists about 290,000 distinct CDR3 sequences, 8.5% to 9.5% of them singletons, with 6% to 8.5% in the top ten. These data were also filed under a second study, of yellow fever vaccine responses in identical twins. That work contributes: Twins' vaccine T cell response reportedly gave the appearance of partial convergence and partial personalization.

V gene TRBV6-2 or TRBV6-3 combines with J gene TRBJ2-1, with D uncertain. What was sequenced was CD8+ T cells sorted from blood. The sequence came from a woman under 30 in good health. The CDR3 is CASSYGPLSTWEQFF. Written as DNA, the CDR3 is TGTGCCAGCAGTTACGGCCCCCTGAGTACGTGGGAGCAGTTCTTC.